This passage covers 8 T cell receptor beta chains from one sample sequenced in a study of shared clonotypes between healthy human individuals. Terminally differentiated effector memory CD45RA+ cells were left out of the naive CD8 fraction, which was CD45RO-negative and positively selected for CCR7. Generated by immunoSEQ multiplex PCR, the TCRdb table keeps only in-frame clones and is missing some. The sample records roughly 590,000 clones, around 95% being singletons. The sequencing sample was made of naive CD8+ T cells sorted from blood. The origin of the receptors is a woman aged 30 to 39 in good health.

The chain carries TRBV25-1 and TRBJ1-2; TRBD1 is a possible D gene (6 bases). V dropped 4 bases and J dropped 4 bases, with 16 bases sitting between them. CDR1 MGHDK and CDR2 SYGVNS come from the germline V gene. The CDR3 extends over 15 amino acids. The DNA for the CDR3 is TGTGCCAGCAGTGGCGAACAGGGCTTAGGCTATGGCTACACCTTC. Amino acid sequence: CASSGEQGLGYGYTF.

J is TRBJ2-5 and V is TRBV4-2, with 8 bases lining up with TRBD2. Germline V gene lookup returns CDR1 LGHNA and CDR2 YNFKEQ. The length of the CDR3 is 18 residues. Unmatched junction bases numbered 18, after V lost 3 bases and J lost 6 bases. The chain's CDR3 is CASSHVTLSGTSKQTQYF. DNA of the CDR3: TGTGCCAGCAGCCACGTAACCCTATCCGGGACTAGTAAGCAGACCCAGTACTTC.

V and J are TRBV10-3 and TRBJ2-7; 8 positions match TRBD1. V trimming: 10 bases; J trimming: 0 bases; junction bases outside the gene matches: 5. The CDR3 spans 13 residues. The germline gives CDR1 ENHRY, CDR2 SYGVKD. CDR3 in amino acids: CATGTGSSYEQYF. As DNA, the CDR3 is TGTGCCACCGGGACAGGAAGCTCCTACGAGCAGTACTTC.

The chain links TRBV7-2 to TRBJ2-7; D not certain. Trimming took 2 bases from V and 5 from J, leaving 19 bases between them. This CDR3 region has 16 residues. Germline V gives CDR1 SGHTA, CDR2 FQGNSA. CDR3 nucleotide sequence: TGTGCCAGCAGCTTACGGCCACCTGGGCAAGAGAACGAGCAGTACTTC. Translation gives CASSLRPPGQENEQYF.

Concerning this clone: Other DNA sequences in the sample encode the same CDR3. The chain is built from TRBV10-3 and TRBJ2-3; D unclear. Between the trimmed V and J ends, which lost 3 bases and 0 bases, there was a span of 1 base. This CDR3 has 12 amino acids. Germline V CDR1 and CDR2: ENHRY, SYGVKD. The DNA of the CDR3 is TGTGCCATCAGTGAAAGCACAGATACGCAGTATTTT. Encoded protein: CAISESTDTQYF.

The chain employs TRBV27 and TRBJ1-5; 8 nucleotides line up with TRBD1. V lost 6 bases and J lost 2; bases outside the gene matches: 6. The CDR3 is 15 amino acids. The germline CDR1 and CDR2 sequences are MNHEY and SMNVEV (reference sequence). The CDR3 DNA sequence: TGTGCCAGCAGGGGAGACAGGGGTGGCAATCAGCCCCAGCATTTT. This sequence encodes CASRGDRGGNQPQHF.

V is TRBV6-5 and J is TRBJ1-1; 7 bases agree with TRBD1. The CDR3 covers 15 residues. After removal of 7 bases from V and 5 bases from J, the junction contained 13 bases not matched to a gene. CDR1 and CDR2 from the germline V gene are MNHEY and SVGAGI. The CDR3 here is CASTITGTARTEAFF. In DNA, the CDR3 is TGTGCCAGCACCATAACAGGGACAGCCAGGACTGAAGCTTTCTTT.

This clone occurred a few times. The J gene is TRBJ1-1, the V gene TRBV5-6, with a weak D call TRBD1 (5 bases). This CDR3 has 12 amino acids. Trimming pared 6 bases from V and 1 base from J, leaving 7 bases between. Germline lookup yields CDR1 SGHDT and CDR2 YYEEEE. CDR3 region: CASTTGNTEAFF. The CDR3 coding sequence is TGTGCCAGCACAACAGGGAACACTGAAGCTTTCTTT.